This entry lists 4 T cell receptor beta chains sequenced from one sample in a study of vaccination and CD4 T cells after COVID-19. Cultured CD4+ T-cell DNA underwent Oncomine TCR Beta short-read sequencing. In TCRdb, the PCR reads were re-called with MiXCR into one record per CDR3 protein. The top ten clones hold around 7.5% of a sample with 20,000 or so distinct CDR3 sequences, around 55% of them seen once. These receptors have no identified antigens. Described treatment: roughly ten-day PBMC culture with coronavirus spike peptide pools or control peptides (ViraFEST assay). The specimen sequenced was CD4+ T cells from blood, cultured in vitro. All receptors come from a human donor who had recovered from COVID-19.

CDR3 DNA: TGCAGTGCCCTAGACACCAGCAATGAGCAGTTCTTC. The encoded protein is CSALDTSNEQFF. V usage is TRBV20-1 and J usage is TRBJ2-1; D is uncertain. Per germline, CDR1 DFQATT and CDR2 SNEGSKA (reference sequence). With 6 bases removed from V and 6 bases from J, the gap between germline ends came to 12 bases. This CDR3 has 12 residues.

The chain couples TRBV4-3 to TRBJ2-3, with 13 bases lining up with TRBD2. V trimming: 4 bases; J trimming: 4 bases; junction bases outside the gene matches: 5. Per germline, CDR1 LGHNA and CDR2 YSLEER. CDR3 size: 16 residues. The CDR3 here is CASSPGTSGNADTQYF. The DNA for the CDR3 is TGCGCCAGCAGCCCAGGGACTAGCGGGAACGCAGATACGCAGTATTTT.

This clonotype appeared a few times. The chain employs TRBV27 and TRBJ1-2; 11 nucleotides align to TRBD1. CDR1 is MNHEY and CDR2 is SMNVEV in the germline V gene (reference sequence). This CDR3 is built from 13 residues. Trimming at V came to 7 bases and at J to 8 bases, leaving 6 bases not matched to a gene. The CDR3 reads CASTGGQGGGYTF. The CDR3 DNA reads TGTGCCAGCACTGGGGGACAGGGGGGAGGCTACACCTTC.

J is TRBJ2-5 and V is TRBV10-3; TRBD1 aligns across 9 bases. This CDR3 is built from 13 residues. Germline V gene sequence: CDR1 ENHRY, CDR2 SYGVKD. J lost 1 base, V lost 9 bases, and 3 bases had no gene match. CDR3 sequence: CAISQGAQETQYF. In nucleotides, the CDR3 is TGTGCCATTTCACAGGGGGCCCAAGAGACCCAGTACTTC.